A single sample is the source of the 27 T cell receptor beta chains below, sequenced in a study of blood T cell repertoires in COVID-19 (dated by TCRdb to about 2020). Receptor libraries were prepared by the immunoSEQ multiplex PCR assay. TCRdb took this table from immuneACCESS and kept in-frame rearrangements with V and J called. Such tables lack part of the clones; where checked against another copy, unresolved V genes explain under half of the gap, and the rest is unexplained. The sample contains over 100,000 clones, approximately 88% of them found a single time. Of the sample, 5.1% is held by the ten largest clones. Sequencing was carried out using peripheral blood. The receptors were gathered from a human donor in a cohort sampled during active COVID-19.

This chain connects TRBV9 to TRBJ2-2, with 7 positions matching TRBD2. Germline CDR1 reads SGDLS; CDR2 reads YYNGEE. CDR3 length: 16 amino acids. With V trimmed by 4 bases and J by 6 bases, 12 bases remained unmatched. CDR3 nucleotide sequence: TGTGCCAGCAGCTCGAGAGCGGGGTCGGTTGCCGGGGAGCTGTTTTTT. This sequence encodes CASSSRAGSVAGELFF.

This clone was counted a few times. Other DNA variants within this sample encode the same CDR3. The chain is built from TRBV9 and TRBJ1-4; D not resolved. Germline V lookup: CDR1 SGDLS, CDR2 YYNGEE. V was trimmed by 0 bases and J by 5 bases, leaving 8 bases between them. This CDR3 contains 14 residues. The CDR3 nucleotides read TGTGCCAGCAGCGTAGGTCTATCCAATGAAAAACTGTTTTTT. Its protein is CASSVGLSNEKLFF.

In its sample, this clone was seen a few times. V gene TRBV7-9 combines with J gene TRBJ1-6, with 7 bases aligning to TRBD1. Losses at the gene ends were 2 bases for V and 14 bases for J; bases not matched to a gene: 6. Germline-derived CDR1 and CDR2 are SEHNR and FQNEAQ (reference sequence). This CDR3 is 13 amino acids long. CDR3 nucleotides: TGTGCCAGCAGCTTACGGACAGGAACCACCCTCCACTTT. Its translation: CASSLRTGTTLHF. Full variable domain (rest looked up from reference TRBV7-9 and TRBJ1-6): DTGVSQNPRHKITKRGQNVTFRCDPISEHNRLYWYRQTLGQGPEFLTYFQNEAQLEKSRLLSDRFSAERPKGSFSTLEIQRTEQGDSAMYLCASSLRTGTTLHFGNGTRLTVT.

This clone has only one observation. V and J are TRBV4-1 and TRBJ2-3; 8 nucleotides line up with TRBD2. The CDR3 runs to 14 residues. V was pared by 2 bases and J by 6 bases, with 4 bases of the junction left unmatched. Germline CDR1 and CDR2: MGHRA and YSYEKL. The CDR3 region has the DNA TGCGCCAGCAGCCAAATAGCGGGGACGGATACGCAGTATTTT. It specifies CASSQIAGTDTQYF.

The genes are TRBV6-4 and TRBJ2-1, with 9 nucleotides matching TRBD2. V trimming: 6 bases; J trimming: 7 bases; junction bases outside the gene matches: 10. The CDR3 is 15 residues long. CDR1 is MRHNA, CDR2 SNTAGT, per germline. CDR3 loop: CASRALAGSTNEQFF. In nucleotides, the CDR3 is TGTGCCAGCAGAGCTCTAGCGGGATCAACGAATGAGCAGTTCTTC.

The chain has TRBV27 and TRBJ2-7; 7 nucleotides agree with TRBD1. CDR3 length equals 16 residues. From germline, CDR1 is MNHEY and CDR2 SMNVEV (reference sequence). V dropped 5 bases and J dropped 0; count of bases not matched to a gene: 10. In DNA form, the CDR3 reads TGTGCCAGCAGTCCGTCGTCGGGACAGAGCTCCTACGAGCAGTACTTC. This translates into CASSPSSGQSSYEQYF.

The V and J genes are TRBV27 and TRBJ1-4; D might be TRBD1 (6 bases). CDR1 and CDR2 (germline): MNHEY, SMNVEV (reference sequence). CDR3 length: 16 amino acids. V was cut by 5 bases and J by 5 bases, with 18 bases left in between. The CDR3 loop reads CASSEYGRGWNEKLFF. CDR3 nucleotides: TGTGCCAGCAGTGAGTACGGTAGGGGGTGGAATGAAAAACTGTTTTTT.

This chain links TRBV6-2 or TRBV6-3 with TRBJ2-2; weak D call: TRBD1 (6 bases). This CDR3 region has 15 residues. The ends were cut back, 3 bases at V and 6 bases at J, with 14 bases in the middle. Germline V lookup: CDR1 MNHEY, CDR2 SVGEGT. The CDR3 region has the DNA TGTGCCAGCAGTTATTCCTTTGGACAGCCCGGGGAGCTGTTTTTT. Residues: CASSYSFGQPGELFF.

The chain recombines TRBV7-9 with TRBJ2-7, with TRBD1 as a possible D gene (6 bases). V lost 2 bases and J 7 bases, leaving 15 bases between the germline ends. In germline, CDR1 is SEHNR, CDR2 FQNEAQ (reference sequence). The CDR3 spans 14 residues. CDR3 amino acids: CASSLPAGAEEQYF. In DNA, the CDR3 is TGTGCCAGCAGCTTACCGGCAGGGGCGGAGGAGCAGTACTTC.

This clone has only a few counts. V gene TRBV6-1 combines with J gene TRBJ1-2; 9 bases align to TRBD1. The CDR3 runs 14 residues. Germline V CDR1 and CDR2: MNHNS, SASEGT. Trimming took 1 base from V and 4 from J; bases not matched to a gene: 1. CDR3 nucleotide sequence: TGTGCCAGCAGTGAAGTGGGACAGGGCTATGGCTACACCTTC. Translating gives CASSEVGQGYGYTF.

V gene TRBV28 combines with J gene TRBJ1-2, with D possibly matching TRBD1 (6 bases). Germline V gene lookup returns CDR1 MDHEN and CDR2 SYDVKM. The V gene lost 4 bases and the J gene lost 2 bases, with 14 bases spanning the gap. This CDR3 contains 15 residues. DNA for the CDR3: TGTGCCAGCAGTTCACCCACCACAGGGAACTATGGCTACACCTTC. This codes for CASSSPTTGNYGYTF.

The chain links TRBV3-1 (or the pseudogene TRBV3-2) to TRBJ2-1, with 10 bases that match TRBD2. Germline CDR1 is LGHDT and CDR2 is YNNKEL (reference sequence). The CDR3 has 21 amino acids. The ends lost 1 base at V and 0 bases at J; junction bases unmatched: 15. CDR3 in DNA: TGTGCCAGCAGCCAAGTTCTTTCTAGCGGGAGAGGGATTAGCTCCTACAATGAGCAGTTCTTC. As protein: CASSQVLSSGRGISSYNEQFF.

This rearrangement joins TRBV19 to TRBJ1-5; D is uncertain. The germline gives CDR1 LNHDA, CDR2 SQIVND (reference sequence). The CDR3 loop spans 14 amino acids. Trimming took 1 base from V and 0 from J, leaving 4 bases between them. CDR3 nucleotide sequence: TGTGCCAGTAGTATAGCAGATAGCAATCAGCCCCAGCATTTT. Its translation is CASSIADSNQPQHF.

The chain couples TRBV9 to TRBJ2-1, with 7 bases that match TRBD2. Germline V lookup: CDR1 SGDLS, CDR2 YYNGEE. The CDR3 consists of 15 residues. V lost 0 bases to trimming and J lost 5 bases; unmatched junction nucleotides: 5. CDR3 amino acids: CASSVAASGNNEQFF. CDR3 in DNA: TGTGCCAGCAGCGTAGCGGCTAGCGGCAACAATGAGCAGTTCTTC.

The chain joins TRBV24-1 to TRBJ1-1; D remains unclear. V was trimmed by 2 bases and J by 5 bases, leaving 8 bases between them. This CDR3 is 13 amino acids long. Germline lookup yields CDR1 KGHDR and CDR2 SFDVKD. CDR3: CATSDSGKTEAFF. The CDR3, as DNA: TGTGCCACCAGTGATTCGGGAAAAACTGAAGCTTTCTTT.

This clone was observed a single time. The chain carries TRBV2 and TRBJ2-1, with D hard to call. Trimming left V 7 bases short and J 7 bases short, with 14 bases between. The CDR3 has 13 residues. Germline-derived CDR1 and CDR2 are SNHLY and FYNNEI. CDR3 sequence reads: CASTLLLENEQFF. Here the CDR3 DNA reads TGTGCCAGCACCTTACTTCTAGAAAATGAGCAGTTCTTC.

V gene TRBV5-1 combines with J gene TRBJ2-5, with 7 bases that match TRBD2. After removal of 4 bases from V and 4 bases from J, the junction contained 10 bases not matched to a gene. The length of the CDR3 is 15 residues. Germline V gene data show CDR1 as SGHRS and CDR2 as YFSETQ. The CDR3 DNA follows: TGCGCCAGCAGCCTTGTGGGAGGGCAGTCAGAGACCCAGTACTTC. It codes for CASSLVGGQSETQYF.

V and J are TRBV6-5 and TRBJ2-3; no reliable D call. With 8 bases removed from V and 4 bases from J, the gap between germline ends came to 16 bases. The germline V gene encodes CDR1 MNHEY and CDR2 SVGAGI. The CDR3 contains 14 residues. The CDR3, as DNA: TGTGCCAGCTGTAGAGGCGGAACCTCAGATACGCAGTATTTT. Protein: CASCRGGTSDTQYF.

The chain employs TRBV7-6 and TRBJ1-2, with TRBD1 identical over 9 bases. The CDR3 runs 15 residues. Germline CDR1 and CDR2: SGHVS and FNYEAQ. Trimming at V came to 1 base and at J to 3 bases, leaving 3 bases not matched to a gene. CDR3 region: CASSLGTGEHYGYTF. The CDR3 DNA follows: TGTGCCAGCAGCTTAGGGACAGGGGAACACTATGGCTACACCTTC.

The rearrangement uses TRBV7-3 and TRBJ2-3; 13 nucleotides match TRBD2. V was pared by 4 bases and J by 6 bases, with 7 bases of the junction left unmatched. The length of the CDR3 is 16 residues. Germline CDR1 is SGHTA and CDR2 is FQGTGA. CDR3 DNA sequence: TGTGCCAGCAGCTCCCGACTAGCGGGGGGCGGGGATACGCAGTATTTT. Its protein product is CASSSRLAGGGDTQYF.

This rearrangement joins TRBV5-1 to TRBJ2-4; 12 bases align to TRBD1. V was clipped by 2 bases and J by 3 bases; unmatched bases: 3. Per the germline V gene, CDR1 is SGHRS and CDR2 is YFSETQ. CDR3 size: 16 residues. This chain's CDR3 is CASSLGTGGGKNIQYF. DNA for the CDR3: TGCGCCAGCAGCTTAGGGACAGGGGGCGGCAAAAACATTCAGTACTTC.

The chain employs TRBV18 and TRBJ2-7; D remains ambiguous. The ends were cut back, 3 bases at V and 6 bases at J, with 9 bases in the middle. Germline lookup yields CDR1 KGHSH and CDR2 LQKENI. There are 12 residues in the CDR3. The CDR3 coding sequence is TGTGCCAGCTCACCCCAGTATTCCGAGCAGTACTTC. It specifies CASSPQYSEQYF. The full variable domain, completed using reference TRBV18 and TRBJ2-7, is NAGVMQNPRHLVRRRGQEARLRCSPMKGHSHVYWYRQLPEEGLKFMVYLQKENIIDESGMPKERFSAEFPKEGPSILRIQQVVRGDSAAYFCASSPQYSEQYFGPGTRLTVT.

CDR3 sequence: CASRTTGSGTQYF. DNA for the CDR3: TGTGCCAGCAGGACGACTGGAAGTGGGACCCAGTACTTC. J is TRBJ2-5 and V is TRBV6-5; D uncertain. Deletions cut 6 bases from V and 7 bases from J, with 15 bases between. This CDR3 comprises 13 residues. Germline CDR1 is MNHEY and CDR2 is SVGAGI.

The chain carries TRBV6-2 or TRBV6-3 and TRBJ2-7; 7 nucleotides agree with TRBD1. The length of the CDR3 is 15 residues. V gave up 0 bases and J gave up 4 bases; unmatched junction bases: 6. Germline V gene sequence: CDR1 MNHEY, CDR2 SVGEGT. CDR3 DNA: TGTGCCAGCAGTTACTCGTGGACAGGAAGATACGAGCAGTACTTC. Translation: CASSYSWTGRYEQYF.

The rearrangement joins TRBV7-8 to TRBJ2-7; perhaps TRBD2 as D (6 bases). Germline loops: CDR1 SGHVS, CDR2 FQNEAQ. The CDR3 contains 15 residues. Trimming cost V 4 bases and J 1 base, with 14 bases left between them. This CDR3 reads CASSSLASRSYEQYF. The DNA for the CDR3 is TGTGCCAGCAGCTCTCTAGCGTCTAGGTCCTACGAGCAGTACTTC.

This chain connects TRBV13 to TRBJ2-3; D might be TRBD1 (5 bases). Per the germline V gene, CDR1 is PRHDT and CDR2 is FYEKMQ (reference sequence). This CDR3 spans 14 amino acids. V dropped 4 bases and J dropped 1 base, with 9 bases sitting between them. CDR3 bases: TGTGCCAGCAGCTCTGGACACCGCACAGATACGCAGTATTTT. Its protein product is CASSSGHRTDTQYF.

The chain couples TRBV11-2 to TRBJ2-7, with D possibly being TRBD2 (6 bases). V dropped 1 base and J dropped 4 bases, with 23 bases sitting between them. Per the germline V gene, CDR1 is SGHAT and CDR2 is FQNNGV. The CDR3 has 18 residues. The CDR3 DNA sequence: TGTGCCAGCAGCTTAGTCGCGGGACGTCATAATGAGACGTACGAGCAGTACTTC. Translating gives CASSLVAGRHNETYEQYF.